These 14 T cell receptor beta chains share one sample of origin, sequenced in a study of blood T cell repertoires in COVID-19. Profiling relied on immunoSEQ multiplex PCR, and the TCRdb table lists in-frame clones only, not all of them. Of around 190,000 clones listed, more than 70% are singletons. The sample taken for sequencing was peripheral blood. The source is a human donor in a cohort sampled during active COVID-19.

V usage is TRBV10-2 and J usage is TRBJ2-3; a possible D gene is TRBD1 (5 bases). The germline V and J ends were trimmed by 7 bases and 5 bases, with 7 bases remaining between them. CDR1 is WSHSY, CDR2 SAAADI, per germline. The CDR3 contains 11 residues. CDR3: CASTQGDTQYF. CDR3 DNA sequence: TGCGCCAGCACCCAGGGAGATACGCAGTATTTT.

The chain employs TRBV5-5 and TRBJ2-2, with TRBD1 matching over 7 bases. The germline V gene has CDR1 SGHKS and CDR2 YYEKEE (reference sequence). The CDR3 is 16 residues long. V was pared by 0 bases and J by 6 bases, with 8 bases of the junction left unmatched. CDR3 loop: CASSLELTGKAGELFF. DNA of the CDR3: TGTGCCAGCAGCTTGGAGTTGACAGGGAAAGCCGGGGAGCTGTTTTTT.

The rearrangement joins TRBV5-1 to TRBJ2-7; 11 bases map to TRBD2. Germline V lookup: CDR1 SGHRS, CDR2 YFSETQ. This CDR3 is 16 amino acids long. J lost 7 bases, V lost 0 bases, and 9 bases had no gene match. In DNA form, the CDR3 reads TGCGCCAGCAGCTTGGAGGGGCTAGCGGGAGGCAGGGAGCAGTACTTC. It specifies CASSLEGLAGGREQYF.

This sequence joins TRBV12-3 or TRBV12-4 and TRBJ1-1; 10 bases map to TRBD1. The junction had 3 bases not matched to a gene; V was cut back by 6 bases and J by 5 bases. This CDR3 contains 13 residues. As DNA, the CDR3 is TGTGCCAGCAGCGGACAGGGGGGTACTGAAGCTTTCTTT. Its protein product is CASSGQGGTEAFF.

The V call is TRBV29-1, the J call TRBJ2-7; TRBD1 matches 9 bases. Germline trimming cut 0 bases from V and 5 bases from J; bases unmatched to any gene: 2. Germline V gene sequence: CDR1 SQVTM, CDR2 ANQGSEA. CDR3 size: 13 residues. The CDR3 sequence: CSVEETGGDEQYF. In nucleotides, the CDR3 is TGCAGCGTTGAAGAGACAGGGGGTGACGAGCAGTACTTC.

The chain is built from TRBV28 and TRBJ2-7; the match to TRBD1 covers 7 bases. This CDR3 spans 14 amino acids. V was pared by 8 bases and J by 3 bases, with 10 bases of the junction left unmatched. Germline V CDR1 and CDR2: MDHEN, SYDVKM. CDR3 DNA sequence: TGTGCCAGCCGGTCCGGGACAGAGATCTACGAGCAGTACTTC. It is translated as CASRSGTEIYEQYF. The full variable domain, rest sourced from reference TRBV28 and TRBJ2-7, is DVKVTQSSRYLVKRTGEKVFLECVQDMDHENMFWYRQDPGLGLRLIYFSYDVKMKEKGDIPEGYSVSREKKERFSLILESASTNQTSMYLCASRSGTEIYEQYFGPGTRLTVT.

The chain links TRBV9 to TRBJ2-2; tentative D call: TRBD2 (5 bases). This CDR3 has 15 amino acids. Germline V lookup: CDR1 SGDLS, CDR2 YYNGEE. Trimming removed 4 bases at V and 4 bases at J, with 14 bases between. The CDR3 DNA sequence: TGTGCCAGCAGCACTCCCCTCGGAGGCACCGGGGAGCTGTTTTTT. Protein sequence: CASSTPLGGTGELFF.

The V and J genes are TRBV2 and TRBJ1-1, with D perhaps TRBD1 (6 bases). Germline CDR1 is SNHLY and CDR2 is FYNNEI. V lost 6 bases to trimming and J lost 1 base, with 18 bases between them. This CDR3 is 16 amino acids long. Written as DNA, the CDR3 is TGTGCCAGCAGACGCAACCCAGGGGCTAGGAACACTGAAGCTTTCTTT. Protein sequence: CASRRNPGARNTEAFF.

This chain uses TRBV29-1 with TRBJ2-1, with TRBD2 matching over 10 bases. The germline CDR1 and CDR2 sequences are SQVTM and ANQGSEA. CDR3 length equals 16 residues. The trim removed 1 base at V and 8 bases at J, leaving 11 bases unmatched. CDR3 DNA sequence: TGCAGCGTTGAAGGGAAAGCGGGAGGGCGTCGCGATGAGCAGTTCTTC. Translating gives CSVEGKAGGRRDEQFF.

The chain has TRBV18 and TRBJ2-6; TRBD1 is a possible D gene (6 bases). The ends were cut back, 5 bases at V and 2 bases at J, with 13 bases in the middle. The CDR3 totals 16 residues. Germline CDR1 is KGHSH and CDR2 is LQKENI. CDR3 in DNA: TGTGCCAGCTCATCCACACAGGGCACTGGGGCCAACGTCCTGACTTTC. Its translation is CASSSTQGTGANVLTF. Combining the CDR3 with reference TRBV18 and TRBJ2-6 gives the whole variable domain NAGVMQNPRHLVRRRGQEARLRCSPMKGHSHVYWYRQLPEEGLKFMVYLQKENIIDESGMPKERFSAEFPKEGPSILRIQQVVRGDSAAYFCASSSTQGTGANVLTFGAGSRLTVL.

This chain connects TRBV12-5 to TRBJ2-3; D ambiguous. CDR1 and CDR2 (germline): LGHNT, FRNRAP. V lost 2 bases, J lost 1 base, and 16 bases lay in between. The CDR3 is made up of 17 amino acids. CDR3: CASGLTDKIDRTDTQYF. The CDR3 DNA reads as TGTGCTAGTGGTTTGACTGACAAAATAGACCGCACAGATACGCAGTATTTT. Looking up the rest from reference TRBV12-5 and TRBJ2-3 gives the full variable domain: DARVTQTPRHKVTEMGQEVTMRCQPILGHNTVFWYRQTMMQGLELLAYFRNRAPLDDSGMPKDRFSAEMPDATLATLKIQPSEPRDSAVYFCASGLTDKIDRTDTQYFGPGTRLTVL.

The chain combines TRBV10-2 with TRBJ2-7, with TRBD2 identical over 7 bases. The CDR3 is 14 amino acids. V was clipped by 8 bases and J by 3 bases; unmatched bases: 10. Germline V gives CDR1 WSHSY, CDR2 SAAADI. The CDR3 DNA sequence: TGCGCCAGCTGTCAGGCTAGCGGAGGCTACGAGCAGTACTTC. Translated, it gives CASCQASGGYEQYF.

V and J are TRBV27 and TRBJ2-6; D unclear. Trimming left V 3 bases short and J 0 bases short, with 3 bases between. The CDR3 has 14 amino acids. The germline V gene encodes CDR1 MNHEY and CDR2 SMNVEV (reference sequence). This CDR3 reads CASSFYSGANVLTF. In DNA form, the CDR3 reads TGTGCCAGCAGTTTCTACTCTGGGGCCAACGTCCTGACTTTC.

This sequence joins TRBV5-1 and TRBJ2-5; TRBD2 is a possible D gene (6 bases). V lost 0 bases, J lost 3 bases, and 9 bases lay in between. The CDR3 sequence is 14 residues long. Germline V gene sequence: CDR1 SGHRS, CDR2 YFSETQ. The CDR3 DNA sequence: TGCGCCAGCAGCTTGGGTCCGGGGGAAGAGACCCAGTACTTC. Translation: CASSLGPGEETQYF.